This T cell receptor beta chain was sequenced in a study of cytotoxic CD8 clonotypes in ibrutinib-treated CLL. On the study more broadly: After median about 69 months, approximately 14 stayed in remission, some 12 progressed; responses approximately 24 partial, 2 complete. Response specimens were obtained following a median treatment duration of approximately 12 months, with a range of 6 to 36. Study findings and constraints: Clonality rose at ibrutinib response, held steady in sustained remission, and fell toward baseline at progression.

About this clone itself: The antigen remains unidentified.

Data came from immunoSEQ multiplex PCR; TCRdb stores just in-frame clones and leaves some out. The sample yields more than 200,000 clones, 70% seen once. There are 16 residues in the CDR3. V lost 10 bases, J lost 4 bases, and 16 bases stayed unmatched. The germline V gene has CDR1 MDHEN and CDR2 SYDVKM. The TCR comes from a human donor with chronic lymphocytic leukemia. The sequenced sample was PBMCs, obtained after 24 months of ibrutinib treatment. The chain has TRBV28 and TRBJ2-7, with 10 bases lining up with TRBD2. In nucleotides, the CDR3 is TGTGCCACTAAAGTGGAGAAACTAGCGGGACCTTACGAGCAGTACTTC. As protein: CATKVEKLAGPYEQYF. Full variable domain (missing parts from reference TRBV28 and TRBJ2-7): DVKVTQSSRYLVKRTGEKVFLECVQDMDHENMFWYRQDPGLGLRLIYFSYDVKMKEKGDIPEGYSVSREKKERFSLILESASTNQTSMYLCATKVEKLAGPYEQYFGPGTRLTVT.